Reported below is one T cell receptor beta chain. The sample is drawn from a study of blood T cell repertoires in COVID-19. Study summary: Sites across the United States, Italy and Spain contributed samples from acute and convalescent COVID-19. Nucleic acid was either cDNA or gDNA, and it came from T cells, B-cell-depleted T cells, or PBMCs.

J was trimmed by 0 bases and V by 4 bases; bases with no gene match: 3. The CDR3 sequence is 15 residues long. Germline CDR1 SGHDT, CDR2 YYEEEE. The table came from immunoSEQ multiplex PCR; TCRdb's copy has only in-frame clones and leaves some out. This table has about 230,000 clones, 70% to 85% appearing once. The sequencing sample was made of peripheral blood. V usage is TRBV5-6 and J usage is TRBJ2-4; 8 nucleotides match TRBD1. This TCR derives from a man aged 40-55 years who had recovered from COVID-19. CDR3 coding DNA: TGTGCCAGCAGCGAGACAGGGGTAGCCAAAAACATTCAGTACTTC. Translation gives CASSETGVAKNIQYF. Drawing the rest from reference TRBV5-6 and TRBJ2-4, the complete variable domain is DAGVTQSPTHLIKTRGQQVTLRCSPKSGHDTVSWYQQALGQGPQFIFQYYEEEERQRGNFPDRFSGHQFPNYSSELNVNALLLGDSALYLCASSETGVAKNIQYFGAGTRLSVL.